The 3 T cell receptor beta chains presented below share a single source sample, sequenced in a study of regulatory T cells in long-lasting Graves disease. This sample's time point: persistent/refractory GD, antithyroid drugs over 5 years with positive TRAb. PBMC-derived RNA was used for the TCR library. Relying on iRepertoire HTBI primers and Arm-PCR of CDR3 regions, the team built TCR beta libraries. TCRdb itself ran the multiplex PCR reads through MiXCR, one entry per CDR3 protein. The sample holds around 450,000 distinct CDR3 sequences; roughly 21% are singletons and the top ten take about 7%. The starting material was peripheral blood mononuclear cells (PBMCs), obtained when the disease was refractory, from a patient treated with antithyroid drugs. The receptors were gathered from a female donor with Graves disease.

This clonotype was recorded many times. The chain carries TRBV6-1 and TRBJ2-5; D is ambiguous. Germline V gives CDR1 MNHNS, CDR2 SASEGT. Trimming pared 6 bases from V and 2 bases from J, leaving 13 bases between. This CDR3 region has 14 residues. CDR3 in amino acids: CASSPGLLQETQYF. Here the CDR3 DNA reads TGTGCCAGCAGCCCCGGCCTTTTACAAGAGACCCAGTACTTC.

This clonotype occurred a few times. Since the CDR3 does not end with the conserved phenylalanine or tryptophan, this likely comes from a read error. The V gene is TRBV7-2, the J gene TRBJ1-1, with TRBD1 as a possible D gene (6 bases). The CDR3 contains 15 residues. The germline V gene encodes CDR1 SGHTA and CDR2 FQGNSA. Trimming removed 0 bases at V and 4 bases at J, with 12 bases between. DNA for the CDR3: TGTGCCAGCAGCTTAGCGTCATGGGGGGCCACTGAAGCTTTCTCT. Translating gives CASSLASWGATEAFS.

This clonotype has a count of ten or more. The genes are TRBV20-1 and TRBJ2-7, with D perhaps TRBD1 (5 bases). The germline V and J ends were trimmed by 3 bases and 4 bases, with 13 bases remaining between them. The CDR3 spans 13 residues. Looked up from germline, CDR1 is DFQATT and CDR2 is SNEGSKA (reference sequence). The CDR3 is CSARTDDWYEQYF. DNA of the CDR3: TGCAGTGCTAGGACAGACGATTGGTACGAGCAGTACTTC.